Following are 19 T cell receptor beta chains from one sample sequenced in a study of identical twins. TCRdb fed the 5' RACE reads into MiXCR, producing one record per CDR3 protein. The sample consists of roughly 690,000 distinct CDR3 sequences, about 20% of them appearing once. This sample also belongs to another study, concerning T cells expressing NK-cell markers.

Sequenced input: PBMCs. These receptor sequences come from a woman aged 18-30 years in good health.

The CDR3 DNA follows: TGTGCCAGTAGTCTGATGGTCGACCGCGAGCAGTACTTC. It is translated as CASSLMVDREQYF. J is TRBJ2-7 and V is TRBV19, with D unresolved. The length of the CDR3 is 13 residues. Trimming left V 5 bases short and J 6 bases short, with 14 bases between. CDR1 is LNHDA and CDR2 is SQIVND in the germline V gene (reference sequence).

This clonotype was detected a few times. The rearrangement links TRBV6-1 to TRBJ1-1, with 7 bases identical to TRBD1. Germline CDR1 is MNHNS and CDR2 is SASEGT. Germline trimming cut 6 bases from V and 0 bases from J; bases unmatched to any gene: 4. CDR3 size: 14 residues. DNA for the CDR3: TGTGCCAGCAGCCAACAGGGGATGAACACTGAAGCTTTCTTT. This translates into CASSQQGMNTEAFF.

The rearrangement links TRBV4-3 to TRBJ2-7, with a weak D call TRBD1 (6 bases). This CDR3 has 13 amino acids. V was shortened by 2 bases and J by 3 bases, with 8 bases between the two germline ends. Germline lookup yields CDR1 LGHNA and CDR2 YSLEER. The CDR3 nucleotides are TGCGCCAGCAGCCAAAAACAGGGCTACGAGCAGTACTTC. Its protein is CASSQKQGYEQYF.

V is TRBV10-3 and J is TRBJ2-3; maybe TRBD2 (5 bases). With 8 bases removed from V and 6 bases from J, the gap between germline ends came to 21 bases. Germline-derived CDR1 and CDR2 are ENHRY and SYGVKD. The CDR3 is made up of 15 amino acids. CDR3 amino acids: CAIGRDSGLGDTQYF. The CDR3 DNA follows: TGTGCCATCGGGAGAGACTCCGGCCTTGGGGATACGCAGTATTTT.

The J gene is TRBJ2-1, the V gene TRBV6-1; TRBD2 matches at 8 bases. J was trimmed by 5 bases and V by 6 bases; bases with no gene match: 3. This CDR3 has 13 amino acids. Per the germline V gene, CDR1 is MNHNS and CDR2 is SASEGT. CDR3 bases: TGTGCCAGCAGGGGGACTAGTAACAATGAGCAGTTCTTC. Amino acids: CASRGTSNNEQFF.

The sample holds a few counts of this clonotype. The CDR3 DNA is TGTGCCAGCAGCCCATCGAGTGGGGGAAGCACAGATACGCAGTATTTT. Its translation is CASSPSSGGSTDTQYF. This chain links TRBV7-9 with TRBJ2-3; either TRBD1 or TRBD2 may supply D (5 bases each). The V and J ends lost 5 bases and 0 bases respectively, with 15 bases between them. The CDR3 has 16 residues. Germline values: CDR1 SEHNR, CDR2 FQNEAQ (reference sequence).

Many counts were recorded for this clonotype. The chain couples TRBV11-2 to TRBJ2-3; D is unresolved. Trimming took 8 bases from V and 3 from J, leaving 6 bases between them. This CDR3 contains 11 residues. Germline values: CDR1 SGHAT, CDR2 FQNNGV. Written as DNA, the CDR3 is TGTGCCAGCGGGGAAACAGATACGCAGTATTTT. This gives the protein CASGETDTQYF.

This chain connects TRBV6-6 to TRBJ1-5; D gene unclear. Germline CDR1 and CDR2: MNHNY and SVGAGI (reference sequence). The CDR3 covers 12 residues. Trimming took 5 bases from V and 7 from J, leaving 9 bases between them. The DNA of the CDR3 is TGTGCCAGCAGTGTCCCGAACCAGCCCCAGCATTTT. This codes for CASSVPNQPQHF.

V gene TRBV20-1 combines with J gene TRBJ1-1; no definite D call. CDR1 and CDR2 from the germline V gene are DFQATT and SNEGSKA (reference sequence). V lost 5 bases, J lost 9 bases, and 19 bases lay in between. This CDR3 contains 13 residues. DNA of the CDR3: TGCAGTGCTTTCGGGTCCAGAGCGCATAAAGCTTTCTTT. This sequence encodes CSAFGSRAHKAFF.

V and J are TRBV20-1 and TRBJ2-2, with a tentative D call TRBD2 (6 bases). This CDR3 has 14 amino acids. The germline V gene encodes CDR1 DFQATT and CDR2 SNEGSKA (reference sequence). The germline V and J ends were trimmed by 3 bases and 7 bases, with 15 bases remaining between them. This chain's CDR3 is CSARAGLADGELFF. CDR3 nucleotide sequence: TGCAGTGCTAGGGCGGGGCTCGCGGACGGGGAGCTGTTTTTT.

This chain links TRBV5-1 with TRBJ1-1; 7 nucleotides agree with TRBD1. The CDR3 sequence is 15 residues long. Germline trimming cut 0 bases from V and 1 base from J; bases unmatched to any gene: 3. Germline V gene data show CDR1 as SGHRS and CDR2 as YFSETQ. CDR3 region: CASSLEGATNTEAFF. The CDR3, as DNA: TGCGCCAGCAGCTTGGAGGGGGCGACGAACACTGAAGCTTTCTTT.

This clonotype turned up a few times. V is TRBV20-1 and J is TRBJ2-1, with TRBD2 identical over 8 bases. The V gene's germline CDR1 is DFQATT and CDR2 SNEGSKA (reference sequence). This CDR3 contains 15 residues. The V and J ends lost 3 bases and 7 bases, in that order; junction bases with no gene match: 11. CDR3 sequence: CSASLLAAGVNEQFF. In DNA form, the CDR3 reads TGCAGTGCTAGCCTTCTGGCAGCGGGGGTGAATGAGCAGTTCTTC.

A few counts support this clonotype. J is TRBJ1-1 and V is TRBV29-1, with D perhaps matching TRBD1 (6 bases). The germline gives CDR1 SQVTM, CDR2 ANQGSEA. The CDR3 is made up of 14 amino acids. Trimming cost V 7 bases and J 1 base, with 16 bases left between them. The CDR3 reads CSACAGTWNTEAFF. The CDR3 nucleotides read TGCAGCGCTTGCGCCGGGACATGGAACACTGAAGCTTTCTTT.

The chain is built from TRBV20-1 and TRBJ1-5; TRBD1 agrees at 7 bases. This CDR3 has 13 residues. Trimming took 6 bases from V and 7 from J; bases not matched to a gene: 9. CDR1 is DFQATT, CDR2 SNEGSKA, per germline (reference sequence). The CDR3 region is CSASHRGGQPQHF. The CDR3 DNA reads TGCAGTGCGTCACACAGGGGAGGCCAGCCCCAGCATTTT.

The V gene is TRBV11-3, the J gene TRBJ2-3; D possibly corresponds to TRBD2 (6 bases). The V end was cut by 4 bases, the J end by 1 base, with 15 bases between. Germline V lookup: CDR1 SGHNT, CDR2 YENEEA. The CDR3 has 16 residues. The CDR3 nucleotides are TGTGCCAGCAGCTGGGACGGCTCGGGAGGCACAGATACGCAGTATTTT. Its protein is CASSWDGSGGTDTQYF. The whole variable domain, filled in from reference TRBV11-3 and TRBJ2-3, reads EAGVVQSPRYKIIEKKQPVAFWCNPISGHNTLYWYLQNLGQGPELLIRYENEEAVDDSQLPKDRFSAERLKGVDSTLKIQPAELGDSAVYLCASSWDGSGGTDTQYFGPGTRLTVL.

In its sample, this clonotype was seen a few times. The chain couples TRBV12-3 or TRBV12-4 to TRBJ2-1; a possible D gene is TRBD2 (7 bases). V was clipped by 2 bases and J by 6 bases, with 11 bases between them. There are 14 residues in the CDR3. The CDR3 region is CASSLRGEGNEQFF. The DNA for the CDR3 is TGTGCCAGCAGTTTAAGGGGGGAGGGCAATGAGCAGTTCTTC.

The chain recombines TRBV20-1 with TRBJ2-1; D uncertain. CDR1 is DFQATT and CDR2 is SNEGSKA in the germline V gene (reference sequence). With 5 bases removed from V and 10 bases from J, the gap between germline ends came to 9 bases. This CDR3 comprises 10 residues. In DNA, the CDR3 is TGCAGTGCTGTGAAAGAGGAGCAGTTCTTC. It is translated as CSAVKEEQFF.

CDR3 in amino acids: CSARAYTGELFF. The CDR3 coding sequence is TGCAGTGCTAGAGCCTACACCGGGGAGCTGTTTTTT. The genes are TRBV20-1 and TRBJ2-2; D is ambiguous. With 1 base removed from V and 3 bases from J, the gap between germline ends came to 3 bases. Germline V lookup: CDR1 DFQATT, CDR2 SNEGSKA (reference sequence). The CDR3 is 12 residues long.

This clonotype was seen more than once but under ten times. The CDR3 here is CASSWGRGEGPYEQYF. The CDR3 DNA sequence: TGTGCCAGCAGTTGGGGTCGGGGGGAGGGCCCCTACGAGCAGTACTTC. This chain uses TRBV12-3 or TRBV12-4 with TRBJ2-7; TRBD2 agrees at 7 bases. CDR3 length equals 16 residues. V lost 4 bases to trimming and J lost 2 bases; unmatched junction nucleotides: 11.